This T cell receptor (beta chain) derives from a study of blood T cell repertoires in COVID-19 (dated by TCRdb to 2018 to 2020). Looking at the study overall: Collaborator samples came from the United States, Italy and Spain and covered acute and convalescent phases of COVID-19. The material from the prospective study consisted of cDNA or gDNA derived from T cells, B-cell-depleted T cells, or PBMCs. Deeply sampled blood TCRbeta repertoires from subjects exposed to, actively infected with, or recovered from COVID-19 were included in the dataset. A freely available public database, intended as a resource for researchers studying the immune response to SARS-CoV-2, is where the repertoires were released. The samples were drawn from two sources: the first 160 participants of the ongoing ImmuneRACE study, and 1,200 or so subjects contributed by 6 global collaborators. The sample metadata nearly always contained a de-identified subject ID, COVID-19 status, age in years and sex. Where available, HLA class I and class II types were obtained from metadata supplied by the sample provider rather than from assay-based typing.

Study-wide findings and limitations: How much clinical and demographic metadata was included differed by source and by participant, and the metadata was provided uncurated.

Measured from the cysteine to the phenylalanine, the CDR3 is 16 residues long. Only the CDR3 region is kept as DNA, spanning 48 bases read in frame from base 1. Details on this clone: Its antigen has not been determined. Base quality data are lacking; no much larger clone is found one base away.

The immunoSEQ Assay, a bias-controlled multiplex PCR, was used to amplify TCRbeta CDR3 regions from genomic DNA. As for the authors' bioinformatics: Nucleated cell counts per sample were estimated from amplification of reference gene primers within the assay. To quantify the absolute abundance of each unique TCRbeta CDR3 rearrangement, sequence reads were collapsed and filtered. For each sample, productive Simpson clonality was calculated as the square root of Simpson's diversity index over productive rearrangements. TCRdb carries this immuneACCESS record with in-frame sequences only. Its versions omit some clonotypes, under half of them owing to an unresolved V gene in the studies checked, with the rest unexplained. V, J and clone size were drawn from that table, and D and trimming were deduced from the DNA. The sample table holds 150,000 to 200,000 clones, of which 90% to 95% were seen once. The ten largest clones add up to approximately 0.5% of the sample.

Whole blood was collected in K2EDTA tubes by collaborating institutions according to the institutions' own protocols. Collaborator samples were shipped for TCRbeta analysis as frozen whole blood, isolated PBMCs, or DNA extracted from either sample type. The material sequenced was peripheral blood. The clonotype was recovered from a man aged 50-60 years with acute or convalescent COVID-19. The sequence links TRBV21-1 to TRBJ2-1; TRBD1 was called by the table and not checked on the DNA. TRBV21-1 is labeled a pseudogene. The DNA sequence reads TGTGCCAGCAGCAAAGTTAGGAGACAGCTGTACAATGAGCAGTTCTTC. Its coded protein is CASSKVRRQLYNEQFF.